The 21 T cell receptor beta chains below were found in one sample sequenced in a study of T cells after yellow fever vaccination. TCRdb analysed the 5' RACE reads with MiXCR anew, one entry per CDR3 protein. This table holds roughly 330,000 distinct CDR3 sequences, around 4.1% found once. The sequenced sample was PBMCs, obtained 5 days after the yellow fever booster vaccination. The source is a young man who received the YFV17D yellow fever vaccine.

This clonotype occurred many times. The gene calls are TRBV11-2 and TRBJ1-2; D gene uncertain. There are 13 residues in the CDR3. The V gene's germline CDR1 is SGHAT and CDR2 FQNNGV. Deletions cut 4 bases from V and 4 bases from J, with 10 bases between. The CDR3 bases are TGTGCCAGCAGCTCTACCGGGGTCTATGGCTACACCTTC. This codes for CASSSTGVYGYTF.

This clonotype appeared many times. V and J are TRBV9 and TRBJ1-6; 9 bases match TRBD1. Trimming cost V 2 bases and J 7 bases; bases outside gene matches: 4. This CDR3 is built from 15 residues. Germline CDR1 SGDLS, CDR2 YYNGEE. The CDR3 DNA sequence: TGTGCCAGCAGCGTGAGGGACAGGGAAAATTCACCCCTCCACTTT. Protein: CASSVRDRENSPLHF.

This clonotype was detected many times. This chain connects TRBV12-3 or TRBV12-4 to TRBJ2-5; D unclear. CDR3 length: 11 amino acids. With 3 bases removed from V and 5 bases from J, the gap between germline ends came to 4 bases. The CDR3 spells CASSFGETQYF. Here the CDR3 DNA reads TGTGCCAGCAGTTTCGGGGAGACCCAGTACTTC.

This clonotype has only a few counts. The rearrangement uses TRBV25-1 and TRBJ1-4; no firm D call. The V and J ends lost 4 bases and 3 bases respectively, with 6 bases between them. The germline V gene has CDR1 MGHDK and CDR2 SYGVNS. The CDR3 extends over 13 amino acids. The CDR3 DNA sequence: TGTGCCAGCAGTGGGAGTCCTAATGAAAAACTGTTTTTT. Translation gives CASSGSPNEKLFF.

The rearrangement uses TRBV5-4 and TRBJ1-2; D is possibly TRBD1 (5 bases). CDR1 SGHNT and CDR2 YYREEE come from the germline V gene (reference sequence). There are 13 residues in the CDR3. Trimming removed 0 bases at V and 5 bases at J, with 8 bases between. Written as DNA, the CDR3 is TGTGCCAGCAGCTTGGAGACAGATTATGGCTACACCTTC. Protein: CASSLETDYGYTF. The full variable domain, its missing parts supplied by reference TRBV5-4 and TRBJ1-2, is ETGVTQSPTHLIKTRGQQVTLRCSSQSGHNTVSWYQQALGQGPQFIFQYYREEENGRGNFPPRFSGLQFPNYSSELNVNALELDDSALYLCASSLETDYGYTFGSGTRLTVV.

The V and J genes are TRBV6-2 or TRBV6-3 and TRBJ2-4; 8 nucleotides match TRBD1. V shed 6 bases, J shed 2 bases, and the junction held 9 bases outside the gene matches. Looked up from germline, CDR1 is MNHEY and CDR2 is SVGEGT. CDR3 length: 16 residues. The CDR3 loop is CASRTGQGLTKNIQYF. CDR3 DNA sequence: TGTGCCAGCAGGACCGGACAGGGTCTTACCAAAAACATTCAGTACTTC.

The chain uses TRBV28 and TRBJ2-7; no definite D call. Trimming took 6 bases from V and 2 from J, leaving 14 bases between them. There are 14 residues in the CDR3. Per the germline V gene, CDR1 is MDHEN and CDR2 is SYDVKM. CDR3 protein: CASRSLAATYEQYF. Written as DNA, the CDR3 is TGTGCCAGCAGGTCCCTGGCAGCAACCTACGAGCAGTACTTC. The full variable domain, its missing parts supplied by reference TRBV28 and TRBJ2-7, is DVKVTQSSRYLVKRTGEKVFLECVQDMDHENMFWYRQDPGLGLRLIYFSYDVKMKEKGDIPEGYSVSREKKERFSLILESASTNQTSMYLCASRSLAATYEQYFGPGTRLTVT.

This clonotype was detected once. The chain couples TRBV12-3 or TRBV12-4 to TRBJ1-5; possibly TRBD1 for D (5 bases). Trimming took off 7 bases at V and 4 bases at J, with 17 bases between the two ends. The CDR3 totals 15 residues. For the CDR3, the DNA is TGTGCCAGCACCCCCCCAGGGTCGGGGAATCAGCCCCAGCATTTT. It yields the protein CASTPPGSGNQPQHF.

In its sample, this clonotype was seen many times. The genes are TRBV7-3 and TRBJ2-3; the D gene is possibly TRBD2 (6 bases). The V end lost 8 bases, the J end lost 8 bases, and 23 bases lay between the germline ends. The CDR3 contains 15 residues. The germline V gene has CDR1 SGHTA and CDR2 FQGTGA. CDR3 amino acids: CASSLSGDPGGTQYF. CDR3 bases: TGTGCCAGCTCGCTGAGCGGAGACCCCGGGGGTACGCAGTATTTT.

The chain couples TRBV20-1 to TRBJ2-3; 11 bases agree with TRBD2. CDR1 and CDR2 from the germline V gene are DFQATT and SNEGSKA (reference sequence). Trimming at V came to 3 bases and at J to 6 bases, leaving 2 bases not matched to a gene. This CDR3 has 13 amino acids. The CDR3 DNA is TGCAGTGCTAGGACTAGCGGGGTCGATACGCAGTATTTT. It specifies CSARTSGVDTQYF.

The chain has TRBV5-1 and TRBJ2-5; D assignment may be TRBD1 or TRBD2 (7 bases each). Trimming shortened V by 7 bases and J by 5 bases, and 18 bases separated the two germline ends. Germline V gives CDR1 SGHRS, CDR2 YFSETQ. The CDR3 runs to 14 residues. CDR3 bases: TGCGCCAGCCTCCCCAGGGGGGGCTCGGAGACCCAGTACTTC. Translation: CASLPRGGSETQYF.

The J gene is TRBJ2-1, the V gene TRBV6-5; 13 nucleotides line up with TRBD2. Germline V gene sequence: CDR1 MNHEY, CDR2 SVGAGI. V lost 3 bases and J lost 6; bases outside the gene matches: 5. The CDR3 totals 16 residues. The CDR3 DNA follows: TGTGCCAGCAGTTATTGGACTAGCGGGGGTAGCAATGAGCAGTTCTTC. Translated: CASSYWTSGGSNEQFF.

This chain joins TRBV28 and TRBJ2-5; 9 bases align to TRBD1. Germline V CDR1 and CDR2: MDHEN, SYDVKM. The CDR3 spans 15 residues. V shed 6 bases, J shed 4 bases, and the junction held 9 bases outside the gene matches. The CDR3 spells CASSSPGTGTETQYF. CDR3 in DNA: TGTGCCAGCAGCTCCCCCGGGACAGGGACAGAGACCCAGTACTTC.

V usage is TRBV11-1 and J usage is TRBJ2-5; 7 nucleotides align to TRBD2. In germline, CDR1 is SGHAT, CDR2 FQDESV (reference sequence). This CDR3 spans 10 amino acids. The CDR3 region has the DNA TGTGTCGCGGGGGAAGAGACCCAGTACTTC. Translated, it gives CVAGEETQYF.

This clonotype came up a few times. The V and J genes are TRBV4-1 and TRBJ2-1, with TRBD1 identical over 10 bases. CDR3 length: 15 residues. V shed 3 bases, J shed 7 bases, and the junction held 6 bases outside the gene matches. Per the germline V gene, CDR1 is MGHRA and CDR2 is YSYEKL. Here the CDR3 reads CASSQGQGFGNEQFF. CDR3 DNA sequence: TGCGCCAGCAGCCAGGGACAGGGGTTCGGGAATGAGCAGTTCTTC.

This chain uses TRBV20-1 with TRBJ1-4; 7 bases agree with TRBD1. There are 14 residues in the CDR3. Germline lookup yields CDR1 DFQATT and CDR2 SNEGSKA (reference sequence). Trimming at V came to 3 bases and at J to 13 bases, leaving 14 bases not matched to a gene. The CDR3 DNA is TGCAGTGCTAGCGGGGACAGTAACCATCGGGGACTGTTTTTT. Its protein product is CSASGDSNHRGLFF.

This clonotype has just a few counts. The genes are TRBV5-1 and TRBJ1-1; no firm D call. Trimming removed 3 bases at V and 8 bases at J, with 14 bases between. From germline, CDR1 is SGHRS and CDR2 YFSETQ. The CDR3 loop spans 13 amino acids. Here the CDR3 reads CASSSSDFSEAFF. CDR3 DNA: TGCGCCAGCAGCTCATCAGACTTTTCAGAAGCTTTCTTT.

This clonotype was seen only a few times. CDR3 bases: TGTGCCAGCAGCCCCGGGACAGACCAAGGAGCTTTCTTT. Residues: CASSPGTDQGAFF. The J gene is TRBJ1-1, the V gene TRBV7-8; 7 nucleotides agree with TRBD1. Germline lookup yields CDR1 SGHVS and CDR2 FQNEAQ. This CDR3 has 13 amino acids. V shed 5 bases, J shed 10 bases, and the junction held 10 bases outside the gene matches. The full variable domain, with the rest looked up from reference TRBV7-8 and TRBJ1-1, is GAGVSQSPRYKVAKRGQDVALRCDPISGHVSLFWYQQALGQGPEFLTYFQNEAQLDKSGLPSDRFFAERPEGSVSTLKIQRTQQEDSAVYLCASSPGTDQGAFFGQGTRLTVV.

Only a few counts were recorded for this clonotype. This chain links TRBV27 with TRBJ1-2, with a possible D match to TRBD1 (5 bases). The V gene's germline CDR1 is MNHEY and CDR2 SMNVEV (reference sequence). The CDR3 loop spans 13 amino acids. V was cut by 3 bases and J by 5 bases, with 10 bases left in between. As DNA, the CDR3 is TGTGCCAGCAGTTTTCAGGGTCTGTATGGCTACACCTTC. Encoded protein: CASSFQGLYGYTF.

The rearrangement links TRBV6-5 to TRBJ2-7; 8 bases map to TRBD1. Trimming removed 6 bases from V and 2 bases from J; junction bases left unmatched: 6. The CDR3 totals 14 residues. Germline assignment: CDR1 MNHEY and CDR2 SVGAGI. CDR3 bases: TGTGCCAGCAGCGGCCGGGACAGGCCCTACGAGCAGTACGTC. Its translation: CASSGRDRPYEQYV.

The chain links TRBV10-3 to TRBJ2-5; TRBD1 matches at 9 bases. The J segment lost 4 bases and the V segment lost 5 bases, leaving 8 bases of the junction unmatched. Germline CDR1 is ENHRY and CDR2 is SYGVKD. CDR3 size: 15 residues. CDR3 bases: TGTGCCATCAGTAGGGGACAGGGAGGAGGAGAGACCCAGTACTTC. It specifies CAISRGQGGGETQYF.